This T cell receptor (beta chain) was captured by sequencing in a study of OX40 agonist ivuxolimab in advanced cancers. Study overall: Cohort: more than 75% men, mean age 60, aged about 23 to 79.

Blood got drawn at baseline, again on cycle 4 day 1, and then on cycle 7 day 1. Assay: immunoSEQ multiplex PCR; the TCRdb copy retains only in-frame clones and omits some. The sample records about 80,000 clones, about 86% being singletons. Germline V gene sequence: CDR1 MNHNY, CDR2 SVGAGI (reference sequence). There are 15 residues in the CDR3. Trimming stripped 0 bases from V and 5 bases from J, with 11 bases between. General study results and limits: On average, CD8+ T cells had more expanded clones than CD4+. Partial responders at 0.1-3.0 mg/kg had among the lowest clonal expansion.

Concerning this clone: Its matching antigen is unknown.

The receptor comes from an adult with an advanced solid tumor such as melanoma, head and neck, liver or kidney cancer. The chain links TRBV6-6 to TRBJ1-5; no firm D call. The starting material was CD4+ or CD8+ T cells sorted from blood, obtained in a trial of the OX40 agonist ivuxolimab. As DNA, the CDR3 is TGTGCCAGCAGTTACTCGAGTCAGCTAGATCAGCCCCAGCATTTT. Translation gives CASSYSSQLDQPQHF.